The 25 T cell receptor beta chains presented below share a single source sample, sequenced in a study of T cell changes during pregnancy in multiple sclerosis. Generated by immunoSEQ multiplex PCR, the TCRdb table keeps only in-frame clones and is missing some. The sample consists of tens of thousands of clones, roughly 94% of them appearing once. The specimen comprised CD8+ T cells from peripheral blood mononuclear cells, sampled before pregnancy. The receptors shown here come from a female donor with multiple sclerosis, enrolled in a pregnancy study.

This clone appeared once. CDR3: CASRGQGYNEQFF. In nucleotides, the CDR3 is TGTGCCAGCAGAGGACAAGGTTACAATGAGCAGTTCTTC. V usage is TRBV6-5 and J usage is TRBJ2-1; perhaps TRBD1 as D (5 bases). Germline values: CDR1 MNHEY, CDR2 SVGAGI. Trimming took off 6 bases at V and 4 bases at J, with 10 bases between the two ends. The CDR3 spans 13 residues.

As to this clone: One end of the junction fails to match germline, which may point to a read error. This CDR3 reads CASSPLWSSGKRAPPVF. CDR3 nucleotides: TGTGCCAGCAGCCCGCTCTGGTCTAGCGGGAAAAGGGCCCCTCCGGTCTTC. V gene TRBV7-2 combines with J gene TRBJ2-1; 9 bases fit TRBD2. The CDR3 contains 17 residues. Germline loops: CDR1 SGHTA, CDR2 FQGNSA. The complete variable domain, with remaining parts taken from reference TRBV7-2 and TRBJ2-1, reads GAGVSQSPSNKVTEKGKDVELRCDPISGHTALYWYRQSLGQGLEFLIYFQGNSAPDKSGLPSDRFSAERTGGSVSTLTIQRTQQEDSAVYLCASSPLWSSGKRAPPVFGPGTRLTVL.

The rearrangement uses TRBV4-1 and TRBJ2-7; 10 bases agree with TRBD1. Germline V CDR1 and CDR2: MGHRA, YSYEKL. This CDR3 is 16 amino acids long. V shed 0 bases, J shed 4 bases, and the junction held 6 bases outside the gene matches. The CDR3 region is CASSQDSDRGRYEQYF. CDR3 DNA sequence: TGCGCCAGCAGCCAAGATAGTGACAGGGGGCGGTACGAGCAGTACTTC.

The chain employs TRBV7-9 and TRBJ1-2; D ambiguous. The CDR3 loop spans 13 amino acids. The ends were cut back, 4 bases at V and 5 bases at J, with 11 bases in the middle. In germline, CDR1 is SEHNR, CDR2 FQNEAQ (reference sequence). The CDR3 coding sequence is TGTGCCAGCAGCTCCGCCCCACAGTATGGCTACACCTTC. This sequence encodes CASSSAPQYGYTF.

V usage is TRBV19 and J usage is TRBJ2-3; D not certain. The CDR3 has 14 amino acids. Trimming removed 5 bases from V and 3 bases from J, with 12 bases in between. Looked up from germline, CDR1 is LNHDA and CDR2 is SQIVND (reference sequence). The CDR3 loop is CASSPYSLTDTQYF. CDR3 bases: TGTGCCAGTAGTCCCTACAGCCTGACAGATACGCAGTATTTT.

J is TRBJ2-3 and V is TRBV2; 7 bases match TRBD2. CDR1 is SNHLY and CDR2 is FYNNEI in the germline V gene. Losses at the gene ends were 8 bases for V and 4 bases for J; bases not matched to a gene: 18. The CDR3 has 17 amino acids. The CDR3 DNA sequence: TGTGCCAGCCGGAGCCCCTATGCGGGAGAGGTTGCAGATACGCAGTATTTT. Residues: CASRSPYAGEVADTQYF.

The chain uses TRBV19 and TRBJ1-5, with a weak D call TRBD1 (6 bases). The CDR3 sequence is 15 residues long. Germline V gene lookup returns CDR1 LNHDA and CDR2 SQIVND (reference sequence). Trimming left V 3 bases short and J 2 bases short, with 11 bases between. CDR3 nucleotide sequence: TGTGCCAGTAGTATGGCTTCAGGGGGCAATCAGCCCCAGCATTTT. It specifies CASSMASGGNQPQHF.

The chain is built from TRBV4-1 and TRBJ2-2; D call uncertain. Between the trimmed V and J ends, which lost 4 bases and 5 bases, there was a span of 8 bases. Germline lookup yields CDR1 MGHRA and CDR2 YSYEKL. There are 13 residues in the CDR3. In DNA, the CDR3 is TGCGCCAGCAGCCTCACAAGAACCGGGGAGCTGTTTTTT. Amino acids: CASSLTRTGELFF.

Written as DNA, the CDR3 is TGTGCCAGTAGTATAGCAGGGGCCACTGAAGCTTTCTTT. It encodes CASSIAGATEAFF. The chain couples TRBV19 to TRBJ1-1; D might be TRBD1 (6 bases). The V gene lost 1 base and the J gene lost 4 bases, with 7 bases spanning the gap. CDR1 is LNHDA and CDR2 is SQIVND in the germline V gene (reference sequence). This CDR3 contains 13 residues.

This clone was recorded a few times. The chain employs TRBV28 and TRBJ1-3, with 8 bases lining up with TRBD1. CDR1 and CDR2 from the germline V gene are MDHEN and SYDVKM. This CDR3 is 13 amino acids long. J was trimmed by 16 bases and V by 5 bases; bases with no gene match: 13. CDR3: CASSPGQGRLAYF. In nucleotides, the CDR3 is TGTGCCAGCAGTCCTGGACAGGGCAGGTTAGCTTATTTT.

The V gene is TRBV7-3, the J gene TRBJ2-3, with D possibly matching TRBD1 (6 bases). CDR1 and CDR2 (germline): SGHTA, FQGTGA. V lost 6 bases to trimming and J lost 4 bases, with 17 bases between them. The CDR3 spans 15 residues. CDR3 DNA: TGTGCCAGCAGTATCGGTGGGGGCGGGTCAGATACGCAGTATTTT. It is translated as CASSIGGGGSDTQYF.

This chain joins TRBV7-8 and TRBJ2-5; possible D gene TRBD2, 5 bases. There are 15 residues in the CDR3. V was pared by 5 bases and J by 5 bases, with 18 bases between. Per germline, CDR1 SGHVS and CDR2 FQNEAQ. CDR3 DNA: TGTGCCAGCAGCCCCCCCGTGGGAGTCTACGAGACCCAGTACTTC. Protein product: CASSPPVGVYETQYF. The full variable domain, completed using reference TRBV7-8 and TRBJ2-5, is GAGVSQSPRYKVAKRGQDVALRCDPISGHVSLFWYQQALGQGPEFLTYFQNEAQLDKSGLPSDRFFAERPEGSVSTLKIQRTQQEDSAVYLCASSPPVGVYETQYFGPGTRLLVL.

The rearrangement joins TRBV5-1 to TRBJ1-2; 8 nucleotides align to TRBD1. CDR1 is SGHRS, CDR2 YFSETQ, per germline. CDR3 length equals 13 residues. V lost 4 bases, J lost 8 bases, and 7 bases stayed unmatched. The CDR3 sequence is CASSHDRGGGYTF. The CDR3, as DNA: TGCGCCAGCAGCCACGACAGGGGAGGAGGCTACACCTTC. Using reference TRBV5-1 and TRBJ1-2 for the parts outside the CDR3, the full variable domain is KAGVTQTPRYLIKTRGQQVTLSCSPISGHRSVSWYQQTPGQGLQFLFEYFSETQRNKGNFPGRFSGRQFSNSRSEMNVSTLELGDSALYLCASSHDRGGGYTFGSGTRLTVV.

The chain employs TRBV7-7 and TRBJ2-5; TRBD1 aligns across 10 bases. The CDR3 is 16 residues long. The germline gives CDR1 SSHAT, CDR2 FNYEAQ (reference sequence). J was trimmed by 5 bases and V by 5 bases; bases with no gene match: 11. The CDR3 nucleotides read TGTGCCAGCAGCCGAGGGACAGGGGAATTCGAGGAGACCCAGTACTTC. Protein sequence: CASSRGTGEFEETQYF.

The V and J genes are TRBV30 and TRBJ2-6; D is possibly TRBD1 (6 bases). CDR1 GTSNPN and CDR2 SVGIG come from the germline V gene (reference sequence). The CDR3 is 15 amino acids. Trimming stripped 5 bases from V and 0 bases from J, with 11 bases between. The CDR3 reads CAWGTPGSGANVLTF. The DNA of the CDR3 is TGTGCCTGGGGGACACCCGGCTCTGGGGCCAACGTCCTGACTTTC.

The genes are TRBV10-3 and TRBJ2-7; no clear D gene. Germline-derived CDR1 and CDR2 are ENHRY and SYGVKD. This CDR3 contains 14 residues. The V and J ends lost 2 bases and 0 bases respectively, with 8 bases between them. This CDR3 is CAISEPTLSYEQYF. Written as DNA, the CDR3 is TGTGCCATCAGTGAGCCCACTCTCTCCTACGAGCAGTACTTC.

V is TRBV30 and J is TRBJ2-6; D not certain. The CDR3 sequence is 14 residues long. Looked up from germline, CDR1 is GTSNPN and CDR2 is SVGIG (reference sequence). Deletions cut 2 bases from V and 1 base from J, with 6 bases between. CDR3 sequence: CAWSYGSGANVLTF. The CDR3, as DNA: TGTGCCTGGAGTTACGGGTCTGGGGCCAACGTCCTGACTTTC.

This rearrangement joins TRBV7-9 to TRBJ2-7; D possibly corresponds to TRBD2 (5 bases). V dropped 4 bases and J dropped 7 bases, with 8 bases sitting between them. Germline V gene data show CDR1 as SEHNR and CDR2 as FQNEAQ (reference sequence). This CDR3 contains 11 residues. In nucleotides, the CDR3 is TGTGCCAGCAGCTCGGGGAAGGAGCAGTACTTC. This sequence encodes CASSSGKEQYF. The full variable domain, its missing parts supplied by reference TRBV7-9 and TRBJ2-7, is DTGVSQNPRHKITKRGQNVTFRCDPISEHNRLYWYRQTLGQGPEFLTYFQNEAQLEKSRLLSDRFSAERPKGSFSTLEIQRTEQGDSAMYLCASSSGKEQYFGPGTRLTVT.

This clone was detected only once. The rearrangement links TRBV27 to TRBJ1-2, with D uncertain. Trimming took 6 bases from V and 8 from J, leaving 13 bases between them. CDR3 length equals 12 residues. Germline V gives CDR1 MNHEY, CDR2 SMNVEV (reference sequence). The DNA of the CDR3 is TGTGCCAGCAGACTCGCCGGGGAGGGCTACACCTTC. The encoded protein is CASRLAGEGYTF.

The chain has TRBV11-3 and TRBJ2-1, with D unclear. V was trimmed by 5 bases and J by 6 bases, leaving 11 bases between them. This CDR3 has 13 residues. CDR1 and CDR2 (germline): SGHNT, YENEEA. This CDR3 is CASSLLPGNEQFF. DNA of the CDR3: TGTGCCAGCAGCCTACTGCCGGGCAATGAGCAGTTCTTC.

By frequency in the sample, this clone is medium-sized. V is TRBV5-1 and J is TRBJ1-1; 7 positions agree with TRBD1. Germline CDR1 is SGHRS and CDR2 is YFSETQ. This CDR3 contains 16 residues. The V gene end was trimmed by 0 bases and the J gene end by 5 bases; junction bases not matched to a gene: 10. CDR3 region: CASSLVPDRNPTEAFF. In nucleotides, the CDR3 is TGCGCCAGCAGCTTGGTTCCGGACAGGAATCCGACTGAAGCTTTCTTT.

This chain links TRBV27 with TRBJ2-7, with 7 nucleotides matching TRBD1. The germline V gene has CDR1 MNHEY and CDR2 SMNVEV (reference sequence). V shed 5 bases and J 5 bases; nucleotides not matched to a gene: 9. The CDR3 runs to 14 residues. This CDR3 is CASSPTDRRNEQYF. CDR3 sequence (DNA): TGTGCCAGCAGTCCGACGGACAGGCGGAACGAGCAGTACTTC.

V is TRBV7-2 and J is TRBJ2-7; D might be TRBD2 (6 bases). The CDR3 sequence is 15 residues long. V gave up 0 bases and J gave up 4 bases, with 13 bases separating them. Germline V CDR1 and CDR2: SGHTA, FQGNSA. DNA of the CDR3: TGTGCCAGCAGCTTAGCCCCCGGGACTCCATACGAGCAGTACTTC. As protein: CASSLAPGTPYEQYF.

The chain couples TRBV27 to TRBJ1-3; TRBD1 aligns across 7 bases. Losses at the gene ends were 5 bases for V and 4 bases for J; bases not matched to a gene: 8. Germline lookup yields CDR1 MNHEY and CDR2 SMNVEV (reference sequence). CDR3 size: 15 residues. This CDR3 reads CASSPTGFEGNTIYF. As DNA, the CDR3 is TGTGCCAGCAGTCCGACAGGGTTTGAGGGAAACACCATATATTTT.

V usage is TRBV28 and J usage is TRBJ2-7, with 7 positions matching TRBD1. The length of the CDR3 is 16 residues. From germline, CDR1 is MDHEN and CDR2 SYDVKM. V dropped 2 bases and J dropped 4; count of bases not matched to a gene: 11. The CDR3 sequence is CASSLGIQGSGYEQYF. In DNA, the CDR3 is TGTGCCAGCAGTTTAGGGATACAGGGGTCAGGGTACGAGCAGTACTTC.